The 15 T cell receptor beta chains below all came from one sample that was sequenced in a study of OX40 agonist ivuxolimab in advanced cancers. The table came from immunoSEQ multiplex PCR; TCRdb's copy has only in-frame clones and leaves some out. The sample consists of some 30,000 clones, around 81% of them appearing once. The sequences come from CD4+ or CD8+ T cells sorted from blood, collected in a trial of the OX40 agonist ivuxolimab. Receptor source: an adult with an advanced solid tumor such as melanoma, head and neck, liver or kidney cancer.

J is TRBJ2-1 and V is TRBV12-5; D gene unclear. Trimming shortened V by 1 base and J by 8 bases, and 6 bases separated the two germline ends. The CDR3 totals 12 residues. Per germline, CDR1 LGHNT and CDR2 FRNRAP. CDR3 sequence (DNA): TGTGCTAGTGGTTTGGGGGTCCATGAGCAGTTCTTC. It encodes CASGLGVHEQFF.

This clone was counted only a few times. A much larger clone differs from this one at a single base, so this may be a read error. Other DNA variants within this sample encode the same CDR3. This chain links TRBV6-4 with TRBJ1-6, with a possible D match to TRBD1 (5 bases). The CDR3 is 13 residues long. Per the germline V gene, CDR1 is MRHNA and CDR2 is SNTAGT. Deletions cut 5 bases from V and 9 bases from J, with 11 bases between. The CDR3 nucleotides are TGTGCCAGCAGTTACCAGGGAAGTTCACCCCTCCACTTT. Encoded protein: CASSYQGSSPLHF.

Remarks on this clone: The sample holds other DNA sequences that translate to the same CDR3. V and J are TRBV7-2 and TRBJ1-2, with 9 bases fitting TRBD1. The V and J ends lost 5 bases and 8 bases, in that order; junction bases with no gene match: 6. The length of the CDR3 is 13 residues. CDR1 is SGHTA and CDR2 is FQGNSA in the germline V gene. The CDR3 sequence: CASSPRDRDGYTF. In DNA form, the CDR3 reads TGTGCCAGCAGCCCCAGGGACAGGGACGGCTACACCTTC.

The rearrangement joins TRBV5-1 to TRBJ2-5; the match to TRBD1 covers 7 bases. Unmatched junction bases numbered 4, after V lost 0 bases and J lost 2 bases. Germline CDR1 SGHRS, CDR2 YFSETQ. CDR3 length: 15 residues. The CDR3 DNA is TGCGCCAGCAGCTTGGTTCCCAGGGGGCAAGAGACCCAGTACTTC. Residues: CASSLVPRGQETQYF.

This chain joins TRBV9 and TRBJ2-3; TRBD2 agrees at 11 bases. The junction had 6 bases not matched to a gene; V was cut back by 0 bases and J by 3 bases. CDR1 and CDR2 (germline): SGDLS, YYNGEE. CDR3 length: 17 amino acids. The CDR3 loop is CASSVDPSGGKTDTQYF. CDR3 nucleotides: TGTGCCAGCAGCGTAGACCCTAGCGGGGGGAAGACAGATACGCAGTATTTT.

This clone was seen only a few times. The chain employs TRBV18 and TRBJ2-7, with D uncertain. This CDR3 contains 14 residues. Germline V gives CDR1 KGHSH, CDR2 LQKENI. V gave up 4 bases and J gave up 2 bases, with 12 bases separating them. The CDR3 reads CASSLETRTYEQYF. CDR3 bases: TGTGCCAGCTCACTAGAGACAAGAACCTACGAGCAGTACTTC.

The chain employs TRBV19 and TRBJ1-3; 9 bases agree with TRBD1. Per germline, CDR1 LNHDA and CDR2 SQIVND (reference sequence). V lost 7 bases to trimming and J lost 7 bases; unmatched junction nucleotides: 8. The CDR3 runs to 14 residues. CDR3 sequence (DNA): TGTGCCAGTATGGCGGGACAGGGAGCTAACACCATATATTTT. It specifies CASMAGQGANTIYF.

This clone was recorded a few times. CDR3 residues: CASSYGHSNQPQHF. The CDR3 nucleotides are TGTGCCAGCAGTTACGGGCATAGCAATCAGCCCCAGCATTTT. V and J are TRBV6-5 and TRBJ1-5; no reliable D call. V shed 2 bases and J shed 0 bases, with 5 bases lying between them. Germline V gives CDR1 MNHEY, CDR2 SVGAGI. The CDR3 runs 14 residues.

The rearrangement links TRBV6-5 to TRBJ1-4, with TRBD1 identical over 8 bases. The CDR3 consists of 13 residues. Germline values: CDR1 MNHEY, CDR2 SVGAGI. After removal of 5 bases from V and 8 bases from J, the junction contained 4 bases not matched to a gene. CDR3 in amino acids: CASSEQGDEKLFF. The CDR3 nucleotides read TGTGCCAGCAGTGAACAGGGGGACGAAAAACTGTTTTTT.

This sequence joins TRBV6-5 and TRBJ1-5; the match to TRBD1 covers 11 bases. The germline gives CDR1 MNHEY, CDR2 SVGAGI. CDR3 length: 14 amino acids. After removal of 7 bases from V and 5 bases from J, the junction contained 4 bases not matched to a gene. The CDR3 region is CASTRTGGYQPQHF. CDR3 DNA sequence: TGTGCCAGCACTCGGACAGGGGGCTATCAGCCCCAGCATTTT.

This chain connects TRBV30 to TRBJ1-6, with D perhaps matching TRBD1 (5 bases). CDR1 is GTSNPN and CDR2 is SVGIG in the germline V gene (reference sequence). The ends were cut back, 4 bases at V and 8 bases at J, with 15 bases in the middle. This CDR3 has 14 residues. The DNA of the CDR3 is TGTGCCTGGAATTTGGGGCAGGGATATTCACCCCTCCACTTT. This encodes CAWNLGQGYSPLHF.

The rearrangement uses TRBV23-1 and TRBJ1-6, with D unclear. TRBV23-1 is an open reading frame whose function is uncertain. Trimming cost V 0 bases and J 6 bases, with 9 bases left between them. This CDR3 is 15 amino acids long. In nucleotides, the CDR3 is TGCGCCAGCAGTCAATCTGGGGATTTTAATTCACCCCTCCACTTT. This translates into CASSQSGDFNSPLHF.

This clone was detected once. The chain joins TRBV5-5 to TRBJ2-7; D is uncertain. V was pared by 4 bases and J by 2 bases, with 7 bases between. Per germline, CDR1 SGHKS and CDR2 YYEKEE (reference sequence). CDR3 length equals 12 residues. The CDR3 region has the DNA TGTGCCAGCAGCAGAGTGCCCTACGAGCAGTACTTC. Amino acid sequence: CASSRVPYEQYF.

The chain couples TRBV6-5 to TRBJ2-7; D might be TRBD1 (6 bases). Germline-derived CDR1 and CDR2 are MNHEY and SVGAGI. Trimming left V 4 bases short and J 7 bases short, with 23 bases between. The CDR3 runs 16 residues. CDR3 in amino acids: CASSLFRDTASGEQYF. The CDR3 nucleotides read TGTGCCAGCAGTTTATTCCGGGACACTGCCTCGGGGGAGCAGTACTTC.

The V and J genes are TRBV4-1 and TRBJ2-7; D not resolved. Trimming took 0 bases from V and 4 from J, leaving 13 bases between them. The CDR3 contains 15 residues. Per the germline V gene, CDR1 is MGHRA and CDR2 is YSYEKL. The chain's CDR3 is CASSQDGHGYYEQYF. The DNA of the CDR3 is TGCGCCAGCAGCCAAGATGGGCACGGTTATTACGAGCAGTACTTC.